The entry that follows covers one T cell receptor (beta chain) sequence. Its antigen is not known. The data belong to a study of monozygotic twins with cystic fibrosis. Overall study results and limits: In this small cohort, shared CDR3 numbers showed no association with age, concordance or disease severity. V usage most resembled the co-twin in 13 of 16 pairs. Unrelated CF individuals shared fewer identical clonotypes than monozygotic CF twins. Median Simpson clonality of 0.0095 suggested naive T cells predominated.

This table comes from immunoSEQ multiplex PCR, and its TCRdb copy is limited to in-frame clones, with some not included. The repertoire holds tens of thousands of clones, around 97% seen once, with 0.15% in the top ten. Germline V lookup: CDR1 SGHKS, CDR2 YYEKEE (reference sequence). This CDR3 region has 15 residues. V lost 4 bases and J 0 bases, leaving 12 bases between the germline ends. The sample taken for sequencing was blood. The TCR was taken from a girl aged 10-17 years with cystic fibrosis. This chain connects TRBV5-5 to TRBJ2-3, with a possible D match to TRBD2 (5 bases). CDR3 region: CASSHRGESTDTQYF. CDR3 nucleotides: TGTGCCAGCAGCCACCGTGGGGAGAGCACAGATACGCAGTATTTT. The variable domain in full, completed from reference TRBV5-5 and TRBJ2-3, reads DAGVTQSPTHLIKTRGQQVTLRCSPISGHKSVSWYQQVLGQGPQFIFQYYEKEERGRGNFPDRFSARQFPNYSSELNVNALLLGDSALYLCASSHRGESTDTQYFGPGTRLTVL.